The rows below give T cell receptor beta chains drawn from one sample of a study of OX40 agonist ivuxolimab in advanced cancers. The repertoire was sequenced with immunoSEQ multiplex PCR; TCRdb's copy has only in-frame clones and lacks some. The repertoire holds roughly 50,000 clones, with 86% as singletons. The input for sequencing was CD4+ or CD8+ T cells sorted from blood, taken in a trial of the OX40 agonist ivuxolimab. Receptor source: an adult with an advanced solid tumor such as melanoma, head and neck, liver or kidney cancer. The CDR3 runs from the conserved cysteine through the conserved F or W.

TRBV18 | CASSPRGGINTDTQYF
TRBV7-3 | CASSPGPTEQPQHF
TRBV29-1 | CSVEYGYTF
TRBV6-5 | CASSSPTGLASPLHF
TRBV29-1 | CSVAGQLNYGYTF
TRBV27 | CASSPDRGDSPLHF
TRBV18 | CASSPPGVGETQYF
TRBV11-1 | CASSQNQETQYF
TRBV29-1 | CSVGQREGYGYTF
TRBV5-1 | CASSLGQGASSRTNEKLFF
TRBV10-3 | CAISEPGQGAGTEAFF
TRBV5-1 | CASSTGTVMNTEAFF
TRBV7-9 | CASSLEGGAQETQYF
TRBV7-2 | CASSSPTLGLNTEAFF
TRBV5-1 | CASSAGQGDNQPQHF
TRBV10-3 | CAISEGQGAWGYGYTF
TRBV4-1 | CASSQPGGAGSTEAFF
TRBV10-1 | CASSPSGQGTDTQYF
TRBV7-2 | CASSFSGGNLYNEQFF
TRBV7-9 | CASSLAFGIDTQYF
TRBV6-1 | CASRGGKVAQPQHF
TRBV18 | CASSQGERGTEAFF
TRBV6-6 | CASSPNGRGGNQPQHF